One sample yielded the 21 T cell receptor beta chains listed below, sequenced in a study of cytomegalovirus exposure and HLA in healthy donors. Primers: 60 Vbeta forward and 13 Jbeta reverse. Assay: immunoSEQ multiplex PCR; the TCRdb copy retains only in-frame clones and omits some. The sample lists fewer than 110,000 clones, about 80% occurring once. The sequencing input was PBMCs. Source of these receptors: a man younger than 45 in good health and CMV-seronegative.

This chain connects TRBV6-4 to TRBJ2-1; maybe TRBD2 (6 bases). Germline V gives CDR1 MRHNA, CDR2 SNTAGT. The length of the CDR3 is 14 residues. V was cut by 2 bases and J by 6 bases, with 11 bases left in between. CDR3 amino acids: CASSDDPGLNEQFF. The CDR3 DNA sequence: TGTGCCAGCAGTGACGATCCGGGACTCAATGAGCAGTTCTTC.

The chain combines TRBV7-2 with TRBJ2-7; TRBD2 matches 7 bases. Trimming at V came to 4 bases and at J to 1 base, leaving 4 bases not matched to a gene. Germline loops: CDR1 SGHTA, CDR2 FQGNSA. This CDR3 region has 14 residues. The CDR3 DNA reads as TGTGCCAGCAGCTCGCGGGGGAAGTCCTACGAGCAGTACTTC. Translation gives CASSSRGKSYEQYF. Drawing the rest from reference TRBV7-2 and TRBJ2-7, the complete variable domain is GAGVSQSPSNKVTEKGKDVELRCDPISGHTALYWYRQSLGQGLEFLIYFQGNSAPDKSGLPSDRFSAERTGGSVSTLTIQRTQQEDSAVYLCASSSRGKSYEQYFGPGTRLTVT.

The chain couples TRBV30 to TRBJ2-6; possibly TRBD1 for D (6 bases). The V end lost 3 bases, the J end lost 0 bases, and 15 bases lay between the germline ends. This CDR3 spans 17 amino acids. The V gene's germline CDR1 is GTSNPN and CDR2 SVGIG (reference sequence). The CDR3 loop is CAWRRPGHSSGANVLTF. CDR3 DNA sequence: TGTGCCTGGAGGCGTCCGGGACACAGCTCTGGGGCCAACGTCCTGACTTTC.

V usage is TRBV19 and J usage is TRBJ1-1; D is possibly TRBD1 (5 bases). CDR1 LNHDA and CDR2 SQIVND come from the germline V gene (reference sequence). The CDR3 has 15 residues. The V end was cut by 7 bases, the J end by 1 base, with 16 bases between. CDR3 in amino acids: CASKGQGVKNTEAFF. In nucleotides, the CDR3 is TGTGCCAGTAAGGGCCAGGGTGTGAAGAACACTGAAGCTTTCTTT.

This clone has a handful of counts. The rearrangement links TRBV28 to TRBJ2-7; TRBD1 agrees at 8 bases. There are 16 residues in the CDR3. The germline V gene has CDR1 MDHEN and CDR2 SYDVKM. After removal of 6 bases from V and 6 bases from J, the junction contained 16 bases not matched to a gene. The CDR3 sequence is CASRTRGQGLSVEQYF. CDR3 coding DNA: TGTGCCAGCAGAACCCGAGGACAGGGTCTCTCGGTCGAGCAGTACTTC.

The J gene is TRBJ2-2, the V gene TRBV6-4, with a tentative D call TRBD1 (6 bases). V was shortened by 0 bases and J by 5 bases, with 10 bases between the two germline ends. The CDR3 consists of 15 residues. Germline CDR1 reads MRHNA; CDR2 reads SNTAGT. CDR3 in DNA: TGTGCCAGCAGTGACTCTGGCAGGGGAACCGGGGAGCTGTTTTTT. This codes for CASSDSGRGTGELFF.

The chain has TRBV19 and TRBJ2-7; the match to TRBD2 covers 15 bases. CDR1 and CDR2 (germline): LNHDA, SQIVND (reference sequence). V was pared by 7 bases and J by 0 bases, with 4 bases of the junction left unmatched. The CDR3 covers 16 residues. CDR3: CASTGTSGGSSYEQYF. The CDR3 DNA sequence: TGTGCCAGTACCGGGACTAGCGGGGGGAGCTCCTACGAGCAGTACTTC.

This clone was found once. This chain links TRBV5-4 with TRBJ2-5; tentative D call: TRBD2 (6 bases). The V end was cut by 7 bases, the J end by 0 bases, with 16 bases between. The CDR3 runs to 15 residues. In germline, CDR1 is SGHNT, CDR2 YYREEE (reference sequence). The CDR3 loop is CASLRDPAYQETQYF. In DNA, the CDR3 is TGTGCCAGCTTGCGGGACCCTGCGTACCAAGAGACCCAGTACTTC.

V gene TRBV5-1 combines with J gene TRBJ2-5; D may be TRBD2 (6 bases). The V gene lost 3 bases and the J gene lost 2 bases, with 8 bases spanning the gap. The CDR3 covers 13 residues. CDR1 and CDR2 (germline): SGHRS, YFSETQ. Written as DNA, the CDR3 is TGCGCCAGCAGCTCTAGCGTACAAGAGACCCAGTACTTC. Amino acid sequence: CASSSSVQETQYF.

This clone has just one count. The J gene is TRBJ1-1, the V gene TRBV28, with D possibly being TRBD1 (5 bases). Germline CDR1 reads MDHEN; CDR2 reads SYDVKM. Trimming stripped 3 bases from V and 4 bases from J, with 12 bases between. This CDR3 is 14 amino acids long. CDR3 amino acids: CASSFPGEGTEAFF. The CDR3 nucleotides read TGTGCCAGCAGTTTCCCGGGGGAAGGCACTGAAGCTTTCTTT.

This sequence joins TRBV5-4 and TRBJ2-7; 10 bases map to TRBD2. The germline V gene has CDR1 SGHNT and CDR2 YYREEE (reference sequence). The V and J ends lost 1 base and 4 bases, in that order; junction bases with no gene match: 5. The CDR3 spans 15 residues. The CDR3 coding sequence is TGTGCCAGCAGCTTGTTGGCTAGCGGGAGATACGAGCAGTACTTC. Encoded protein: CASSLLASGRYEQYF.

J is TRBJ2-1 and V is TRBV4-1, with 7 bases that match TRBD1. CDR1 is MGHRA and CDR2 is YSYEKL in the germline V gene. The CDR3 spans 16 residues. J was trimmed by 6 bases and V by 0 bases; bases with no gene match: 8. This CDR3 reads CASSQEGTVGVNEQFF. The CDR3 DNA reads as TGCGCCAGCAGCCAAGAAGGGACAGTAGGTGTCAATGAGCAGTTCTTC.

The chain is built from TRBV10-2 and TRBJ2-7, with a weak D call TRBD2 (6 bases). Germline CDR1 WSHSY, CDR2 SAAADI. The CDR3 has 14 amino acids. Trimming cost V 9 bases and J 0 bases, with 15 bases left between them. Here the CDR3 reads CARTWGDISYEQYF. CDR3 bases: TGCGCCAGGACTTGGGGGGATATCTCCTACGAGCAGTACTTC.

A few counts support this clone. The rearrangement links TRBV7-9 to TRBJ1-6, with D maybe TRBD1 (5 bases). Trimming cost V 2 bases and J 8 bases, with 10 bases left between them. The germline gives CDR1 SEHNR, CDR2 FQNEAQ (reference sequence). This CDR3 has 14 residues. The chain's CDR3 is CASSLPGGDSPLHF. The CDR3 DNA is TGTGCCAGCAGCTTACCGGGAGGGGATTCACCCCTCCACTTT.

This sequence joins TRBV10-3 and TRBJ2-5; 9 bases match TRBD2. Germline V gene sequence: CDR1 ENHRY, CDR2 SYGVKD. This CDR3 has 16 amino acids. J was trimmed by 2 bases and V by 0 bases; bases with no gene match: 4. CDR3 residues: CAISESVAGVQETQYF. The CDR3 region has the DNA TGTGCCATCAGTGAGTCGGTAGCGGGGGTGCAAGAGACCCAGTACTTC.

The gene calls are TRBV9 and TRBJ2-2, with 8 bases fitting TRBD1. The CDR3 extends over 15 amino acids. The junction had 4 bases not matched to a gene; V was cut back by 3 bases and J by 3 bases. Germline CDR1 and CDR2: SGDLS and YYNGEE. CDR3 nucleotides: TGTGCCAGCAGCGCTGGACAGGGCCACACCGGGGAGCTGTTTTTT. Its protein is CASSAGQGHTGELFF.

V and J are TRBV7-2 and TRBJ2-7, with D perhaps matching TRBD2 (6 bases). CDR3 size: 15 residues. In germline, CDR1 is SGHTA, CDR2 FQGNSA. Trimming took off 3 bases at V and 1 base at J, with 13 bases between the two ends. As DNA, the CDR3 is TGTGCCAGCAGCTTTTTCGTTAGCGGATCCTACGAGCAGTACTTC. Its protein product is CASSFFVSGSYEQYF. The complete variable domain, with remaining parts taken from reference TRBV7-2 and TRBJ2-7, reads GAGVSQSPSNKVTEKGKDVELRCDPISGHTALYWYRQSLGQGLEFLIYFQGNSAPDKSGLPSDRFSAERTGGSVSTLTIQRTQQEDSAVYLCASSFFVSGSYEQYFGPGTRLTVT.

The V gene is TRBV10-3, the J gene TRBJ1-1, with D unresolved. Trimming shortened V by 11 bases and J by 1 base, and 8 bases separated the two germline ends. CDR3 length: 11 amino acids. The germline V gene encodes CDR1 ENHRY and CDR2 SYGVKD. This chain's CDR3 is CAASENTEAFF. CDR3 coding DNA: TGTGCCGCCTCAGAGAACACTGAAGCTTTCTTT.

J is TRBJ1-2 and V is TRBV5-4; 8 bases map to TRBD1. V lost 4 bases, J lost 3 bases, and 2 bases stayed unmatched. Germline assignment: CDR1 SGHNT and CDR2 YYREEE (reference sequence). This CDR3 is 13 amino acids long. The chain's CDR3 is CASSQGQDYGYTF. The CDR3 DNA sequence: TGTGCCAGCAGCCAGGGACAGGACTATGGCTACACCTTC.

The rearrangement links TRBV6-6 to TRBJ1-1; 10 nucleotides match TRBD1. V gave up 5 bases and J gave up 4 bases; unmatched junction bases: 7. This CDR3 region has 15 residues. Germline V CDR1 and CDR2: MNHNY, SVGAGI (reference sequence). CDR3 protein: CASSHPGQGLTEAFF. Written as DNA, the CDR3 is TGTGCCAGCAGTCACCCGGGACAGGGGCTCACTGAAGCTTTCTTT.

The chain carries TRBV29-1 and TRBJ2-7; TRBD1 matches at 8 bases. Trimming at V came to 3 bases and at J to 0 bases, leaving 7 bases not matched to a gene. CDR1 SQVTM and CDR2 ANQGSEA come from the germline V gene. The CDR3 runs 15 residues. CDR3 sequence (DNA): TGCAGCGTTGAGATCGACGACAGGGGCTCCTACGAGCAGTACTTC. This sequence encodes CSVEIDDRGSYEQYF.